This TCR beta chain was retrieved from a study of neoadjuvant nivolumab and ipilimumab in lung cancer. Using immunoSEQ multiplex PCR, the repertoire was profiled, and TCRdb retains in-frame clones only, with some absent. The sample shows approximately 7,200 clones, approximately 85% of them seen only once. This CDR3 has 16 amino acids. Per the germline V gene, CDR1 is SGHDN and CDR2 is FVKESK. The trim removed 4 bases at V and 3 bases at J, leaving 10 bases unmatched. The J gene is TRBJ2-7, the V gene TRBV14; 9 nucleotides line up with TRBD1. Sequencing was performed on tumor tissue, taken after neoadjuvant nivolumab, alone or with ipilimumab, at or shortly before surgery. This TCR was recovered from an adult with non-small cell lung cancer. CDR3: CASSPLGQGINYEQYF. The CDR3 region has the DNA TGTGCCAGCAGCCCATTAGGACAGGGGATTAACTACGAGCAGTACTTC.